A selection of T cell receptor beta chains follows, all from one sample in a study of cytomegalovirus exposure and HLA in healthy donors. The data were produced by immunoSEQ multiplex PCR, yet TCRdb's version contains in-frame clones alone and is incomplete. The sample holds around 190,000 clones; around 85% are singletons and the top ten take approximately 16%. Sequenced: PBMCs. The receptors shown here come from a young man in good health and CMV-seropositive. CDR3s include the opening cysteine and the closing phenylalanine or tryptophan. The D gene is left open where the match is weak. Clone size is stated in some rows and not others, as once, few, many or a class when expanded.

V gene	clone size	J gene	D gene	CDR3 protein	CDR3 DNA
TRBV2	-	TRBJ2-7	-	CASSEGTQEYYEQYF	TGTGCCAGCAGTGAAGGGACTCAAGAATACTACGAGCAGTACTTC
TRBV19	-	TRBJ2-1	-	CASSILQGRNEQFF	TGTGCCAGTAGTATCTTACAGGGGAGGAATGAGCAGTTCTTC
TRBV27	-	TRBJ1-5	TRBD1	CASSWTGSNQPQHF	TGTGCCAGCAGTTGGACAGGGTCGAATCAGCCCCAGCATTTT
TRBV2	once	TRBJ1-5	-	CASSGQGRNQPQHF	TGTGCCAGCAGTGGTCAGGGGCGGAATCAGCCCCAGCATTTT
TRBV5-1	-	TRBJ1-1	-	CASSLEGRAEAFF	TGCGCCAGCAGCTTGGAGGGGCGCGCTGAAGCTTTCTTT
TRBV11-2	-	TRBJ1-4	-	CASSSQEETNEKLFF	TGTGCCAGCAGCTCCCAGGAAGAAACTAATGAAAAACTGTTTTTT
TRBV5-1	-	TRBJ2-2	TRBD1	CASSWSTGSTGELFF	TGCGCCAGCAGCTGGTCGACAGGGTCCACCGGGGAGCTGTTTTTT
TRBV4-1	-	TRBJ2-1	-	CASQGSYNEQFF	TGCGCCAGCCAGGGGTCCTACAATGAGCAGTTCTTC
TRBV5-1	-	TRBJ2-1	-	CASSLGQGGDEQFF	TGCGCCAGCAGCTTGGGGCAGGGGGGCGATGAGCAGTTCTTC
TRBV4-1	once	TRBJ2-7	-	CASSLQTGLLYEQYF	TGCGCCAGCAGCCTTCAGACAGGCCTCCTATACGAGCAGTACTTC
TRBV6-1	-	TRBJ1-4	-	CASRQAVLRNEKLFF	TGTGCCAGCAGGCAGGCCGTCCTTCGTAATGAAAAACTGTTTTTT
TRBV13	few	TRBJ2-3	TRBD2	CASSLTSGGPRGTQYF	TGTGCCAGCAGCCTTACTAGCGGGGGCCCCCGGGGTACGCAGTATTTT
TRBV29-1	once	TRBJ2-2	TRBD1	CSVAWGTGGTGELFF	TGCAGCGTTGCTTGGGGGACAGGGGGCACCGGGGAGCTGTTTTTT
TRBV7-8	few	TRBJ1-6	TRBD1	CASSPSGTDYSPLHF	TGTGCCAGCAGCCCATCCGGGACAGATTATTCACCCCTCCACTTT
TRBV7-3	-	TRBJ1-2	-	CASSLTGGHGYTF	TGTGCCAGCAGCTTAACCGGGGGTCATGGCTACACCTTC
TRBV7-9	once	TRBJ1-1	-	CASSSNTGGWTEAFF	TGTGCCAGCAGCTCGAATACGGGGGGTTGGACTGAAGCTTTCTTT
TRBV5-1	-	TRBJ2-6	-	CASSLPGLSGANVLTF	TGCGCCAGCAGCTTACCAGGGCTTTCTGGGGCCAACGTCCTGACTTTC
TRBV4-2	-	TRBJ2-7	-	CASSQDLDLWSEQYF	TGTGCCAGCAGCCAAGATCTGGATCTCTGGAGCGAGCAGTACTTC
TRBV28	once	TRBJ1-5	-	CASTLGGAGSNQPQHF	TGTGCCAGCACCCTGGGGGGGGCGGGGAGCAATCAGCCCCAGCATTTT
TRBV4-1	-	TRBJ2-1	TRBD2	CASKHERDSGHEQFF	TGCGCCAGCAAGCACGAGCGGGATTCAGGGCATGAGCAGTTCTTC
TRBV4-2	-	TRBJ2-7	TRBD2	CASSQDSGLAGYRSSYEQYF	TGTGCCAGCAGCCAAGATTCAGGACTAGCGGGTTACAGGAGCTCCTACGAGCAGTACTTC
TRBV5-6	-	TRBJ1-3	-	CASSLTAPVVSGNTIYF	TGTGCCAGCAGCTTGACAGCCCCGGTAGTCTCTGGAAACACCATATATTTT
TRBV5-1	-	TRBJ1-1	-	CASRQGAEAFF	TGCGCCAGCAGACAGGGTGCTGAAGCTTTCTTT
TRBV10-1	-	TRBJ2-7	TRBD2	CASSAGLAHEQYF	TGCGCCAGCAGCGCGGGACTAGCCCACGAGCAGTACTTC
TRBV5-1	once	TRBJ2-3	-	CASSLAAQGGFADTQYF	TGCGCCAGCAGCTTGGCCGCACAGGGAGGGTTCGCAGATACGCAGTATTTT
TRBV28	-	TRBJ2-3	TRBD2	CASSLGERLAGTDTQYF	TGTGCCAGCAGTTTAGGGGAACGACTAGCGGGCACAGATACGCAGTATTTT
TRBV6-1	-	TRBJ1-3	-	CASARDPGNTIYF	TGTGCCAGCGCGCGGGATCCTGGAAACACCATATATTTT
TRBV5-1	-	TRBJ2-2	-	CASSWGLPNTGELFF	TGCGCCAGCAGCTGGGGACTTCCGAACACCGGGGAGCTGTTTTTT
TRBV12-5	-	TRBJ2-2	-	CASGLYPGELFF	TGTGCTAGTGGTTTGTATCCCGGGGAGCTGTTTTTT
TRBV6-4	-	TRBJ2-3	TRBD2	CASSVASGIDTQYF	TGTGCCAGCAGTGTGGCTAGCGGGATAGATACGCAGTATTTT
TRBV30	-	TRBJ1-4	TRBD1	CAWGRQGTNEKLFF	TGTGCCTGGGGGCGACAGGGGACTAATGAAAAACTGTTTTTT
TRBV4-1	-	TRBJ2-7	-	CASSQASSGAYEQYF	TGCGCCAGCAGCCAAGCGTCCTCAGGGGCCTACGAGCAGTACTTC
TRBV7-9	-	TRBJ1-1	TRBD1	CASSGPGTGPEAFF	TGTGCCAGCAGCGGACCCGGGACAGGGCCTGAAGCTTTCTTT
TRBV11-3	few	TRBJ2-2	-	CASSLALSTGELFF	TGTGCCAGCAGCTTAGCGCTATCCACCGGGGAGCTGTTTTTT
TRBV5-1	-	TRBJ2-1	-	CASSPMQGNLNEQFF	TGCGCCAGCAGCCCGATGCAGGGGAATTTAAATGAGCAGTTCTTC
TRBV6-1	-	TRBJ1-5	-	CASSEGGHSVLYQPQHF	TGTGCCAGCAGTGAAGGGGGACATTCGGTTCTTTATCAGCCCCAGCATTTT
TRBV19	-	TRBJ2-4	TRBD2	CASSWVAGAKNIQYF	TGTGCCAGTAGTTGGGTAGCGGGAGCCAAAAACATTCAGTACTTC
TRBV28	-	TRBJ1-1	TRBD1	CASRAGDRSTEAFF	TGTGCCAGCAGGGCAGGGGACAGATCAACTGAAGCTTTCTTT
TRBV30	-	TRBJ2-2	-	CAEGSNTGELFF	TGTGCCGAGGGCAGTAACACCGGGGAGCTGTTTTTT
TRBV5-1	-	TRBJ2-5	-	CASRPQGRQETQYF	TGCGCCAGCAGGCCTCAGGGAAGGCAAGAGACCCAGTACTTC
TRBV6-6	-	TRBJ2-7	TRBD1	CASRLTGGESEQYF	TGTGCCAGCAGACTGACAGGGGGCGAATCCGAGCAGTACTTC
TRBV10-2	few	TRBJ2-7	TRBD1	CASSMDRGYEQYF	TGCGCCAGCAGTATGGACAGGGGATACGAGCAGTACTTC
TRBV2	-	TRBJ1-2	-	CASVRGQTTHGYTF	TGTGCCAGCGTGCGGGGGCAGACAACCCATGGCTACACCTTC
TRBV29-1	-	TRBJ2-5	-	CSAGTRSWETQYF	TGCAGCGCAGGGACTCGATCGTGGGAGACCCAGTACTTC
TRBV28	-	TRBJ1-1	-	CASCRRGGVTEAFF	TGTGCCAGCTGCCGCCGGGGGGGAGTCACTGAAGCTTTCTTT
TRBV5-1	few	TRBJ1-1	TRBD1	CASSLSLTGDTEAFF	TGCGCCAGCAGCTTGTCCCTAACAGGGGACACTGAAGCTTTCTTT
TRBV7-3	-	TRBJ2-2	TRBD2	CASSRSGGGGAGELFF	TGTGCCAGCAGCCGTAGCGGGGGGGGTGGCGCCGGGGAGCTGTTTTTT
TRBV5-1	once	TRBJ2-2	-	CASSSYLPTGTGELFF	TGCGCCAGCAGCTCCTACCTACCGACAGGCACCGGGGAGCTGTTTTTT
TRBV6-6	-	TRBJ1-5	-	CASSYWGGSNQPQHF	TGTGCCAGCAGTTACTGGGGGGGTAGCAATCAGCCCCAGCATTTT
TRBV28	once	TRBJ2-3	TRBD2	CASSLYAGLAESSTDTQYF	TGTGCCAGCAGTTTATATGCCGGACTAGCGGAGTCTAGCACAGATACGCAGTATTTT
TRBV11-2	-	TRBJ1-1	-	CASSSTSPEAFF	TGTGCCAGCAGCTCAACATCTCCCGAAGCTTTCTTT
TRBV27	-	TRBJ1-5	TRBD1	CARRDSNSNQPQHF	TGTGCCAGGAGGGACAGCAATAGCAATCAGCCCCAGCATTTT
TRBV28	-	TRBJ1-2	TRBD1	CATNPGTGYGYTF	TGTGCCACAAATCCCGGGACAGGCTATGGCTACACCTTC
TRBV2	-	TRBJ1-1	-	CASSEMRTEAFF	TGTGCCAGCAGTGAGATGAGGACTGAAGCTTTCTTT